The source of this T cell receptor (beta chain) is a study of blood T cell repertoires in COVID-19. Study overall: Italy, Spain and the United States were the sources of the convalescent and acute COVID-19 samples. T cells, B-cell-depleted T cells, or PBMCs provided the cDNA or gDNA that served as material.

The CDR3 spans 15 residues. CDR1 and CDR2 from the germline V gene are LGHDT and YNNKEL (reference sequence). Trimming removed 0 bases at V and 3 bases at J, with 9 bases between. Source study methods: Amplified reference gene primers provided the basis for estimating nucleated cell counts. Using immunoSEQ multiplex PCR, the repertoire was profiled, and TCRdb retains in-frame clones only, with some absent. V, J and clone size reflect that table, while D and trimming were determined from the DNA. The sample has around 100,000 clones, around 81% seen once. The chain recombines TRBV3-1 (or the pseudogene TRBV3-2) with TRBJ1-5; D gene unclear. The sequence was collected from a man aged 45 to 65 with active or convalescent COVID-19. Sequences were obtained from peripheral blood. Here the CDR3 DNA reads TGTGCCAGCAGCCAAGATCCACAGCCCAATCAGCCCCAGCATTTT. Its protein is CASSQDPQPNQPQHF.